The 2 T cell receptor beta chains listed next were all sequenced from one sample in a study of beta chain features in type 1 diabetes. Whole-study findings and limits: Type 1 diabetes patients showed a moderate but significant shortening of TCRB CDR3s in all four CD4+ subsets.

Since all of the isolated RNA was reverse transcribed, expressed TCRB transcripts were what got sequenced. The data were produced by immunoSEQ multiplex PCR, yet TCRdb's version contains in-frame clones alone and is incomplete. The sample yields 330,000 or so clones, 10% to 15% seen once. No antigen has been assigned to these receptors. Sequenced material: naive CD4+ T cells from blood. Receptors were obtained from a woman in her late teens or twenties with type 1 diabetes.

The chain is built from TRBV12-5 and TRBJ1-5; no firm D call. Germline loops: CDR1 LGHNT, CDR2 FRNRAP. The CDR3 is 14 residues long. V was pared by 8 bases and J by 3 bases, with 14 bases between. CDR3 DNA: TGTGCTAGTCCGCGGGTAAATGACAATCAGCCCCAGCATTTT. Translated, it gives CASPRVNDNQPQHF. Complete variable domain (other parts from reference TRBV12-5 and TRBJ1-5): DARVTQTPRHKVTEMGQEVTMRCQPILGHNTVFWYRQTMMQGLELLAYFRNRAPLDDSGMPKDRFSAEMPDATLATLKIQPSEPRDSAVYFCASPRVNDNQPQHFGDGTRLSIL.

This chain joins TRBV4-1 and TRBJ2-5, with 8 bases aligning to TRBD2. V trimming: 5 bases; J trimming: 5 bases; junction bases outside the gene matches: 10. The germline V gene encodes CDR1 MGHRA and CDR2 YSYEKL. The CDR3 has 15 amino acids. The CDR3 loop reads CASSDTGLAPETQYF. CDR3 bases: TGCGCCAGCAGCGATACAGGACTAGCTCCCGAGACCCAGTACTTC.